The subject of this entry is one T cell receptor (beta chain). The antigen remains undetermined. The sample comes from a study of Ad26.COV2.S vaccination and SARS-CoV-2 variants. At the level of the study: Ad26.COV2.S shots went into the muscle once or twice, 56 days apart.

Regarding the study as a whole: After vaccination, reports described spike-specific CD8+ and CD4+ T cell responses as showing substantial breadth. Breadth and depth estimates from TCRs may understate total T cell responses.

Generated by immunoSEQ multiplex PCR, the TCRdb table keeps only in-frame clones and is missing some. This table has approximately 410,000 clones, more than 75% appearing once. The CDR3 totals 13 residues. Germline assignment: CDR1 SQVTM and CDR2 ANQGSEA. J gave up 7 bases and V 4 bases, and 3 bases lay outside the gene matches. Treatment defined: around 19 received Ad26.COV2.S at low or high dose, single or two shots; roughly five received placebo; per-sample allocation not given. On day 63 after the first injection, vaccine and placebo recipients gave samples. The study used a vaccine consisting of an Ad26 vector that expressed Wuhan-strain SARS-CoV-2 spike.

The origin of this receptor is a person aged 18-65 years who received the Ad26.COV2.S COVID-19 vaccine or a placebo. Sequencing used peripheral blood, obtained in a trial of Ad26.COV2.S vaccine versus placebo. This chain joins TRBV29-1 and TRBJ2-3; 12 bases line up with TRBD2. Here the CDR3 DNA reads TGCAGCGTTGGACTAGCGGGGGTAAATACGCAGTATTTT. Protein sequence: CSVGLAGVNTQYF.